The clone carrying this T cell receptor (beta chain) was seen a few times. Its antigen remains unknown. The data belong to a study of T-cell memory formation after mild COVID-19. Whole-study findings and limits: Day 37-peaking second-wave clones had unconfirmed SARS-CoV-2 specificity.

TCRdb analysed the 5' RACE reads with MiXCR anew, one entry per CDR3 protein. The sample holds about 620,000 distinct CDR3 sequences, roughly 18% seen once. Per germline, CDR1 MDHEN and CDR2 SYDVKM. V was cut by 7 bases and J by 1 base, with 11 bases left in between. The CDR3 length is 13 residues. The sequence derives from an adult woman who had mild COVID-19 (a few samples of this study predate the infection). Cell type and time point are not known. This chain links TRBV28 with TRBJ2-7; D uncertain. Sequencing was carried out using PBMCs or a T cell subset sorted from them (not recorded which). The CDR3 reads CASISRSSYEQYF. In DNA form, the CDR3 reads TGTGCCAGCATTTCGAGAAGTTCCTACGAGCAGTACTTC.